The 15 T cell receptor beta chains given below trace back to one sample, sequenced in a study of cytomegalovirus exposure and HLA in healthy donors. The PCR employed 60 Vbeta primers together with 13 Jbeta primers. This table comes from immunoSEQ multiplex PCR, and its TCRdb copy is limited to in-frame clones, with some not included. The data hold 170,000 or so clones, with 80% observed a single time. Material for sequencing was PBMCs. The source is a woman between 50 and 59 years old in good health and CMV-seropositive.

CDR3 region: CASRQGLAGGQETQYF. The CDR3 coding sequence is TGTGCCAGCAGACAGGGACTAGCGGGGGGGCAAGAGACCCAGTACTTC. V gene TRBV7-2 combines with J gene TRBJ2-5; the match to TRBD2 covers 16 bases. There are 16 residues in the CDR3. The V segment lost 6 bases and the J segment 2 bases; nucleotides outside the gene matches: 3. CDR1 and CDR2 (germline): SGHTA, FQGNSA.

V and J are TRBV18 and TRBJ1-1; 7 nucleotides align to TRBD1. The CDR3 is made up of 14 amino acids. With V trimmed by 1 base and J by 3 bases, 2 bases remained unmatched. The germline gives CDR1 KGHSH, CDR2 LQKENI. The CDR3 here is CASSPLQGDTEAFF. The CDR3 DNA sequence: TGTGCCAGCTCACCACTTCAGGGGGACACTGAAGCTTTCTTT.

This clone was recorded a few times. This chain connects TRBV5-4 to TRBJ2-7; 7 bases map to TRBD1. This CDR3 region has 12 residues. After removal of 4 bases from V and 6 bases from J, the junction contained 4 bases not matched to a gene. Looked up from germline, CDR1 is SGHNT and CDR2 is YYREEE (reference sequence). As DNA, the CDR3 is TGTGCCAGCAGCGGGGACAGTGGCGAGCAGTACTTC. Its protein product is CASSGDSGEQYF.

The J gene is TRBJ2-7, the V gene TRBV11-2, with D hard to call. CDR3 length: 14 amino acids. The ends were cut back, 1 base at V and 2 bases at J, with 9 bases in the middle. Germline CDR1 SGHAT, CDR2 FQNNGV. CDR3 in amino acids: CASSLAGLTYEQYF. Here the CDR3 DNA reads TGTGCCAGCAGCTTAGCGGGTCTGACCTACGAGCAGTACTTC.

This clone showed up just a few times. CDR3 loop: CASSPSQDAKAFF. The CDR3, as DNA: TGTGCCAGCAGCCCATCCCAGGATGCAAAGGCTTTCTTT. This sequence joins TRBV7-3 and TRBJ1-1; D unclear. CDR3 size: 13 residues. The V end was cut by 5 bases, the J end by 11 bases, with 18 bases between. Germline assignment: CDR1 SGHTA and CDR2 FQGTGA.

This clone was counted once. The CDR3 protein is CASSLSLAGTGDTGELFF. CDR3 bases: TGTGCCAGCTCACTATCCTTGGCCGGGACAGGGGACACCGGGGAGCTGTTTTTT. This chain uses TRBV18 with TRBJ2-2; 10 nucleotides match TRBD1. The CDR3 contains 18 residues. V shed 4 bases, J shed 3 bases, and the junction held 11 bases outside the gene matches. Germline CDR1 reads KGHSH; CDR2 reads LQKENI.

This clone was found a few times. The J gene is TRBJ2-7, the V gene TRBV10-3; 8 positions agree with TRBD1. The ends lost 4 bases at V and 9 bases at J; junction bases unmatched: 8. The CDR3 has 13 residues. CDR1 is ENHRY and CDR2 is SYGVKD in the germline V gene. The CDR3 coding sequence is TGTGCCATCAGTGTCCCCCCCGGGACAGGGCAGTACTTC. Amino acid sequence: CAISVPPGTGQYF.

The DNA of the CDR3 is TGTGCCAGCAGCATAAGACAGGGCGGTGGTGAAAAACTGTTTTTT. Its protein is CASSIRQGGGEKLFF. V is TRBV7-2 and J is TRBJ1-4; TRBD1 matches at 7 bases. The CDR3 sequence is 15 residues long. Germline values: CDR1 SGHTA, CDR2 FQGNSA. The junction had 10 bases not matched to a gene; V was cut back by 5 bases and J by 7 bases.

This clone was counted only a few times. This chain connects TRBV7-2 to TRBJ2-5; TRBD1 aligns across 7 bases. CDR1 is SGHTA and CDR2 is FQGNSA in the germline V gene. The V and J ends lost 2 bases and 1 base, in that order; junction bases with no gene match: 10. The CDR3 runs to 17 residues. CDR3 amino acids: CASSLRGGGWVQETQYF. The CDR3, as DNA: TGTGCCAGCAGCTTACGAGGGGGCGGGTGGGTCCAAGAGACCCAGTACTTC.

The chain links TRBV6-1 to TRBJ1-2; 7 nucleotides line up with TRBD1. After removal of 5 bases from V and 4 bases from J, the junction contained 7 bases not matched to a gene. Germline V gene lookup returns CDR1 MNHNS and CDR2 SASEGT. The CDR3 extends over 14 amino acids. The CDR3 DNA sequence: TGTGCCAGCAGTCTAAAGACAGGGACCTATGGCTACACCTTC. It specifies CASSLKTGTYGYTF.

This clone was observed a few times. The chain links TRBV4-3 to TRBJ2-4, with 7 positions matching TRBD1. The CDR3 contains 19 residues. After removal of 3 bases from V and 8 bases from J, the junction contained 22 bases not matched to a gene. The germline CDR1 and CDR2 sequences are LGHNA and YSLEER. The CDR3 DNA reads TGCGCCAGCAGCCAGTATCTTCCGAGGACAGGTCGGATTAGGGACATTCAGTACTTC. This encodes CASSQYLPRTGRIRDIQYF.

The V gene is TRBV6-6, the J gene TRBJ2-7; 8 bases fit TRBD1. Germline V CDR1 and CDR2: MNHNY, SVGAGI (reference sequence). This CDR3 has 14 amino acids. V lost 6 bases to trimming and J lost 6 bases; unmatched junction nucleotides: 10. The CDR3 reads CASSPLGTGVEQYF. In nucleotides, the CDR3 is TGTGCCAGCAGCCCCTTGGGGACAGGAGTCGAGCAGTACTTC.

The chain carries TRBV15 and TRBJ2-1; 7 bases match TRBD2. Losses at the gene ends were 2 bases for V and 2 bases for J; bases not matched to a gene: 3. This CDR3 contains 15 residues. Germline V CDR1 and CDR2: LNHNV, YYDKDF (reference sequence). Here the CDR3 reads CATSRSGTTYNEQFF. The CDR3 DNA is TGTGCCACCAGCAGATCAGGGACTACCTACAATGAGCAGTTCTTC. The variable domain in full, completed from reference TRBV15 and TRBJ2-1, reads DAMVIQNPRYQVTQFGKPVTLSCSQTLNHNVMYWYQQKSSQAPKLLFHYYDKDFNNEADTPDNFQSRRPNTSFCFLDIRSPGLGDTAMYLCATSRSGTTYNEQFFGPGTRLTVL.

This clone was found once. This chain links TRBV9 with TRBJ1-2; D is undetermined. Trimming removed 0 bases at V and 4 bases at J, with 7 bases between. This CDR3 region has 13 residues. The germline V gene encodes CDR1 SGDLS and CDR2 YYNGEE. The CDR3 DNA is TGTGCCAGCAGCGTAGACACCCTCTATGGCTACACCTTC. Translation gives CASSVDTLYGYTF.

V gene TRBV7-9 combines with J gene TRBJ1-3; the D is unclear. CDR3 length: 16 residues. V gave up 5 bases and J gave up 4 bases, with 18 bases separating them. Looked up from germline, CDR1 is SEHNR and CDR2 is FQNEAQ (reference sequence). The DNA of the CDR3 is TGTGCCAGCAGCCCCAAGGAGGCGCGGACGGGAAACACCATATATTTT. Its protein product is CASSPKEARTGNTIYF.